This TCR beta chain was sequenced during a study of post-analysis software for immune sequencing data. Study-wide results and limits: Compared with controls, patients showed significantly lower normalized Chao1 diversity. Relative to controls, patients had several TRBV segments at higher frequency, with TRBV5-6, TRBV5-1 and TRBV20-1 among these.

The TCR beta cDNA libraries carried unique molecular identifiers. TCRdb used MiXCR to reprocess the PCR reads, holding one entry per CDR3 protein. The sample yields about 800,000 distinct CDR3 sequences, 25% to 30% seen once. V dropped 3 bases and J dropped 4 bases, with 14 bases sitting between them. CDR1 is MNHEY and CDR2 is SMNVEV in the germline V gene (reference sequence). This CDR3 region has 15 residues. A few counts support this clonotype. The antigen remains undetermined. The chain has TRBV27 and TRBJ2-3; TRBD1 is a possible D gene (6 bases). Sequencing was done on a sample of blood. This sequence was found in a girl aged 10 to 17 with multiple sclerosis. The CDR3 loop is CASSFLRGGADTQYF. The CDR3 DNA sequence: TGTGCCAGCAGTTTCCTCCGTGGGGGCGCAGATACGCAGTATTTT.